The following is a T cell receptor beta chain sequence with its context. Generated by immunoSEQ multiplex PCR, the TCRdb table keeps only in-frame clones and is missing some. Here the sample spans roughly 150,000 clones, approximately 93% being singletons. This sample was taken from a study of control samples from healthy donors and cancer patients. Germline V gene data show CDR1 as SGHRS and CDR2 as YFSETQ. After removal of 1 base from V and 7 bases from J, the junction contained 5 bases not matched to a gene. The CDR3 extends over 15 amino acids. Specimen: blood. The TCR sequence derives from a man between 18 and 29 years old in good health. V gene TRBV5-1 combines with J gene TRBJ1-6; 7 bases are shared with TRBD1. The CDR3 loop is CASSLFARGNSPLHF. In DNA form, the CDR3 reads TGCGCCAGCAGCTTGTTTGCCAGGGGGAATTCACCCCTCCACTTT.